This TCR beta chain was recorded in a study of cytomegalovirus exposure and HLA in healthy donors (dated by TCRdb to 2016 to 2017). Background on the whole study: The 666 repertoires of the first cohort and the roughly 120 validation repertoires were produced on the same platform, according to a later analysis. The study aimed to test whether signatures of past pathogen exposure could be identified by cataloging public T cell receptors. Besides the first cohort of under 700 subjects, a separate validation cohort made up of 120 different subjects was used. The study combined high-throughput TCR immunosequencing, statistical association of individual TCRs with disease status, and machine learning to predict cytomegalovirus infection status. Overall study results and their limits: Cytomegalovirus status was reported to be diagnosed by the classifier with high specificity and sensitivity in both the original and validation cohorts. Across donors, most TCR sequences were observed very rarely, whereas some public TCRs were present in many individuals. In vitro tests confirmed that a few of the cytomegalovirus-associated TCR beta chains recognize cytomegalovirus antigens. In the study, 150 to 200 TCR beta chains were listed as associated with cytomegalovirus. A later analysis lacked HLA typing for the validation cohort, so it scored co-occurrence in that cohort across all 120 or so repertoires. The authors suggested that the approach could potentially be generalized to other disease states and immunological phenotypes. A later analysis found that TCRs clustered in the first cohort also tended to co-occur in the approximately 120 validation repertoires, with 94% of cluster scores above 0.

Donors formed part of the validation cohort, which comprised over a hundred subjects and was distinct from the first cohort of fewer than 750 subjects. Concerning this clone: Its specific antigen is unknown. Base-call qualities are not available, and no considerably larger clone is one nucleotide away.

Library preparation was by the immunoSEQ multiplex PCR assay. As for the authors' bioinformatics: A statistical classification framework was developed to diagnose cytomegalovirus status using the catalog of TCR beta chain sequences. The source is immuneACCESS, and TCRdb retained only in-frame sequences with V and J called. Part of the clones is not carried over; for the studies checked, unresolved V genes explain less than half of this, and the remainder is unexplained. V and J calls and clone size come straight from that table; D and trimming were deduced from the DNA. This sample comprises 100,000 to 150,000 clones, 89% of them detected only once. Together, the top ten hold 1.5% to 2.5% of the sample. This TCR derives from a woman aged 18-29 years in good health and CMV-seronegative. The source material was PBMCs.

The DNA is TGTGCCAGCAGTCCCGGGGAGTACCAAGAGACCCAGTACTTC. Its amino acids are CASSPGEYQETQYF. The chain is assembled from TRBV28 and TRBJ2-5, with TRBD2 as a weak D call on 5 bases. CDR1 MDHEN and CDR2 SYDVKM are derived from the germline V gene. The germline ends are 10 bases apart after V is trimmed by 5 bases and J by 0 bases. Inclusive of the bounding cysteine and phenylalanine, the CDR3 is 14 residues long. Just the 42-base CDR3 DNA is kept, in frame starting at base 1.